The 18 T cell receptor beta chains presented below share a single source sample, sequenced in a study of monozygotic twins with cystic fibrosis. Clones were read by immunoSEQ multiplex PCR, and TCRdb kept only the in-frame ones, dropping some. The sample has approximately 17,000 clones, approximately 96% seen once; the top ten hold about 0.6%. The sample was blood. All receptors derive from a girl aged 2 to 9 with cystic fibrosis.

The chain has TRBV18 and TRBJ1-1; D call uncertain. The CDR3 totals 13 residues. The ends were cut back, 1 base at V and 7 bases at J, with 10 bases in the middle. The germline V gene encodes CDR1 KGHSH and CDR2 LQKENI. CDR3 nucleotide sequence: TGTGCCAGCTCACCACAGGAGCGCCGTGAAGCTTTCTTT. Encoded protein: CASSPQERREAFF. The full variable domain, completed using reference TRBV18 and TRBJ1-1, is NAGVMQNPRHLVRRRGQEARLRCSPMKGHSHVYWYRQLPEEGLKFMVYLQKENIIDESGMPKERFSAEFPKEGPSILRIQQVVRGDSAAYFCASSPQERREAFFGQGTRLTVV.

J is TRBJ2-5 and V is TRBV2, with TRBD2 identical over 15 bases. The V gene end was trimmed by 7 bases and the J gene end by 4 bases; junction bases not matched to a gene: 7. There are 16 residues in the CDR3. Looked up from germline, CDR1 is SNHLY and CDR2 is FYNNEI. CDR3 amino acids: CASNGLAGGPSETQYF. The CDR3 bases are TGTGCCAGCAACGGACTAGCGGGGGGGCCCTCAGAGACCCAGTACTTC.

The chain uses TRBV19 and TRBJ1-2, with no clear D. Trimming stripped 9 bases from V and 4 bases from J, with 15 bases between. CDR3 length equals 13 residues. The germline V gene encodes CDR1 LNHDA and CDR2 SQIVND (reference sequence). This chain's CDR3 is CASVMAGVYGYTF. DNA for the CDR3: TGTGCCAGCGTAATGGCAGGAGTCTATGGCTACACCTTC.

V gene TRBV5-4 combines with J gene TRBJ2-3; TRBD2 aligns across 14 bases. V was clipped by 0 bases and J by 3 bases; unmatched bases: 0. Germline CDR1 is SGHNT and CDR2 is YYREEE (reference sequence). The CDR3 consists of 16 residues. The CDR3 coding sequence is TGTGCCAGCAGCTTGGGACTAGCGGGGGGGACAGATACGCAGTATTTT. It specifies CASSLGLAGGTDTQYF.

The genes are TRBV20-1 and TRBJ2-3; no firm D call. The CDR3 sequence is 10 residues long. Germline CDR1 reads DFQATT; CDR2 reads SNEGSKA (reference sequence). The chain's CDR3 is CSGSWDTQYF. The CDR3 DNA is TGCAGCGGATCGTGGGATACGCAGTATTTT.

This sequence joins TRBV28 and TRBJ1-2, with D maybe TRBD1 (6 bases). This CDR3 contains 14 residues. Germline CDR1 reads MDHEN; CDR2 reads SYDVKM. V shed 4 bases and J shed 8 bases, with 17 bases lying between them. The CDR3 loop reads CASSCIGGRCGYTF. In nucleotides, the CDR3 is TGTGCCAGCAGTTGTATTGGGGGGCGATGCGGCTACACCTTC.

V is TRBV4-1 and J is TRBJ1-4; the match to TRBD1 covers 9 bases. The V and J ends lost 3 bases and 9 bases, in that order; junction bases with no gene match: 11. The CDR3 spans 16 residues. Germline V gene lookup returns CDR1 MGHRA and CDR2 YSYEKL. The CDR3 coding sequence is TGCGCCAGCAGCCATGCCCTAGGGGACAGGGAGAAAAAACTGTTTTTT. Translated, it gives CASSHALGDREKKLFF.

The chain joins TRBV5-6 to TRBJ1-5; D is uncertain. V lost 4 bases, J lost 7 bases, and 18 bases lay in between. This CDR3 has 15 amino acids. Germline CDR1 and CDR2: SGHDT and YYEEEE. The CDR3 nucleotides read TGTGCCAGCAGCCCGACGAGGGATCTCGGGCAGCCCCAGCATTTT. It yields the protein CASSPTRDLGQPQHF. Filled out from reference TRBV5-6 and TRBJ1-5, the complete variable domain reads DAGVTQSPTHLIKTRGQQVTLRCSPKSGHDTVSWYQQALGQGPQFIFQYYEEEERQRGNFPDRFSGHQFPNYSSELNVNALLLGDSALYLCASSPTRDLGQPQHFGDGTRLSIL.

The V and J genes are TRBV2 and TRBJ1-1; 7 positions match TRBD1. Germline CDR1 reads SNHLY; CDR2 reads FYNNEI. The ends lost 6 bases at V and 8 bases at J; junction bases unmatched: 6. The length of the CDR3 is 12 residues. The CDR3 here is CASSGDRIEAFF. The CDR3, as DNA: TGTGCCAGCAGCGGGGACAGAATAGAAGCTTTCTTT.

V gene TRBV15 combines with J gene TRBJ2-3; 7 bases map to TRBD1. Germline V gives CDR1 LNHNV, CDR2 YYDKDF (reference sequence). The V gene end was trimmed by 4 bases and the J gene end by 2 bases; junction bases not matched to a gene: 12. This CDR3 is built from 17 residues. CDR3 protein: CATSTPLGTVITDTQYF. The CDR3 region has the DNA TGTGCCACCAGCACTCCCTTAGGGACAGTAATCACAGATACGCAGTATTTT.

The chain uses TRBV18 and TRBJ1-2, with D possibly TRBD1 on 6 matching bases. CDR3 length: 15 amino acids. Trimming shortened V by 3 bases and J by 5 bases, and 16 bases separated the two germline ends. Germline assignment: CDR1 KGHSH and CDR2 LQKENI. The DNA of the CDR3 is TGTGCCAGCTCACCCAACAGGGAGAGTGGGTATGGCTACACCTTC. Amino acid sequence: CASSPNRESGYGYTF.

The chain has TRBV5-1 and TRBJ1-1, with D possibly matching TRBD1 (5 bases). The V and J ends lost 5 bases and 1 base respectively, with 12 bases between them. This CDR3 has 14 amino acids. Germline V CDR1 and CDR2: SGHRS, YFSETQ. The DNA of the CDR3 is TGCGCCAGCAGGGGGACGGGACCGAACACTGAAGCTTTCTTT. Encoded protein: CASRGTGPNTEAFF.

The J gene is TRBJ2-6, the V gene TRBV28, with 14 bases that match TRBD2. Trimming took 8 bases from V and 0 from J; bases not matched to a gene: 18. Germline CDR1 MDHEN, CDR2 SYDVKM. The CDR3 is 22 residues long. The CDR3 reads CASGGLFGTSGGLHSGANVLTF. The DNA of the CDR3 is TGTGCCAGCGGGGGTTTGTTTGGGACTAGCGGGGGCCTCCACTCTGGGGCCAACGTCCTGACTTTC.

This chain links TRBV9 with TRBJ2-6; D gene ambiguous. Germline V CDR1 and CDR2: SGDLS, YYNGEE. The CDR3 runs 17 residues. Trimming removed 0 bases from V and 2 bases from J, with 12 bases in between. The CDR3 here is CASSVGWGIPGANVLTF. CDR3 coding DNA: TGTGCCAGCAGCGTAGGGTGGGGAATACCTGGGGCCAACGTCCTGACTTTC.

The chain recombines TRBV27 with TRBJ2-1; 8 bases line up with TRBD1. The germline CDR1 and CDR2 sequences are MNHEY and SMNVEV (reference sequence). This CDR3 has 14 residues. The junction had 6 bases not matched to a gene; V was cut back by 3 bases and J by 8 bases. In nucleotides, the CDR3 is TGTGCCAGCAGTTTCCAGGGGGCATTTCATGAGCAGTTCTTC. It translates to CASSFQGAFHEQFF.

For the CDR3, the DNA is TGTGCCAGCAGCGTAGGAGGGGGGAACGGACAGCCCCAGCATTTT. It translates to CASSVGGGNGQPQHF. The V and J genes are TRBV9 and TRBJ1-5, with D possibly TRBD1 on 6 matching bases. Germline CDR1 is SGDLS and CDR2 is YYNGEE. The CDR3 covers 15 residues. Trimming took off 0 bases at V and 7 bases at J, with 14 bases between the two ends.

This sequence joins TRBV18 and TRBJ2-7, with a tentative D call TRBD1 (6 bases). The germline V gene has CDR1 KGHSH and CDR2 LQKENI. This CDR3 region has 17 residues. V gave up 3 bases and J gave up 3 bases, with 21 bases separating them. The CDR3 region is CASSPPTRLTGFYEQYF. The CDR3 coding sequence is TGTGCCAGCTCACCCCCGACCCGCCTGACAGGATTCTACGAGCAGTACTTC.

This chain links TRBV5-1 with TRBJ1-1; D is ambiguous. V lost 0 bases, J lost 2 bases, and 8 bases lay in between. The CDR3 totals 14 residues. Germline V gene sequence: CDR1 SGHRS, CDR2 YFSETQ. CDR3 sequence (DNA): TGCGCCAGCAGCTTGGGAAGCAAAAACACTGAAGCTTTCTTT. Protein sequence: CASSLGSKNTEAFF.